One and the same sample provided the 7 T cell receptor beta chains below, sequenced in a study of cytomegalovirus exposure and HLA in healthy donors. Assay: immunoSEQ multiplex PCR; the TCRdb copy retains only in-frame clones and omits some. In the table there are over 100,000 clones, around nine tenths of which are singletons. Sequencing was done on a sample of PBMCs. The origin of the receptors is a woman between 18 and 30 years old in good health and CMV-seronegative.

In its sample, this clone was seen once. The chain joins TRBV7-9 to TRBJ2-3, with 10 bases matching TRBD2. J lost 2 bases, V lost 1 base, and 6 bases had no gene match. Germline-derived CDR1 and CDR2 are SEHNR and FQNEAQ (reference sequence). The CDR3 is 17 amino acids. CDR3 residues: CASSLGLAGADTDTQYF. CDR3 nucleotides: TGTGCCAGCAGCTTAGGGCTAGCGGGAGCCGACACAGATACGCAGTATTTT.

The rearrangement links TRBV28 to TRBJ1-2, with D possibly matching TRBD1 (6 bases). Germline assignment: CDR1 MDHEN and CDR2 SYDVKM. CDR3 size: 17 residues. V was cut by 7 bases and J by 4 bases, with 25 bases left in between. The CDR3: CASIGRGIQRLPYGYTF. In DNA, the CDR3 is TGTGCCAGCATCGGGAGGGGGATACAGCGACTGCCCTATGGCTACACCTTC.

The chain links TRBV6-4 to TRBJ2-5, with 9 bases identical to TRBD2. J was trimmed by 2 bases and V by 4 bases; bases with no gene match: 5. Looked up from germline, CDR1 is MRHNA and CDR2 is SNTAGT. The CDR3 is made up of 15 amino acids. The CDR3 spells CASSVVAGAQETQYF. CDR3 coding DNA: TGTGCCAGCAGTGTGGTAGCGGGGGCACAAGAGACCCAGTACTTC.

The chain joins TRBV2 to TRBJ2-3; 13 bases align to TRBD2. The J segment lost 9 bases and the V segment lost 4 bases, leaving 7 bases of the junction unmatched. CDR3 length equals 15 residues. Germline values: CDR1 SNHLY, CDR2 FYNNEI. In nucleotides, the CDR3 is TGTGCCAGCAGTGGGACTAGCGGGGGTCGGGGGACGCAGTATTTT. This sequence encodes CASSGTSGGRGTQYF.

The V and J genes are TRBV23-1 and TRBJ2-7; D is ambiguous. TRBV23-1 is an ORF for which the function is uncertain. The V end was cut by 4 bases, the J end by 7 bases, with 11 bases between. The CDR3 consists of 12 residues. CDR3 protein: CASSRYEVEQYF. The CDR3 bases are TGCGCCAGCAGTCGCTACGAGGTTGAGCAGTACTTC.

In DNA form, the CDR3 reads TGTGCCTGGAGCCCCGTCGTTGGGGAGCTGTTTTTT. It specifies CAWSPVVGELFF. V gene TRBV30 combines with J gene TRBJ2-2; D gene ambiguous. Between the trimmed V and J ends, which lost 3 bases and 8 bases, there was a span of 10 bases. This CDR3 has 12 residues. Germline V gene data show CDR1 as GTSNPN and CDR2 as SVGIG (reference sequence). Full variable domain (missing parts from reference TRBV30 and TRBJ2-2): SQTIHQWPATLVQPVGSPLSLECTVEGTSNPNLYWYRQAAGRGLQLLFYSVGIGQISSEVPQNLSASRPQDRQFILSSKKLLLSDSGFYLCAWSPVVGELFFGEGSRLTVL.

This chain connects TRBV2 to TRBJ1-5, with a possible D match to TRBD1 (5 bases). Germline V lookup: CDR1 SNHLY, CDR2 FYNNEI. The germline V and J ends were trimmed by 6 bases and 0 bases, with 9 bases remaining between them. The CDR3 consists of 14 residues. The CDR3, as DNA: TGTGCCAGCAGCCTTCAGGGTAGCAATCAGCCCCAGCATTTT. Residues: CASSLQGSNQPQHF. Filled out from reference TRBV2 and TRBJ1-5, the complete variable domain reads EPEVTQTPSHQVTQMGQEVILRCVPISNHLYFYWYRQILGQKVEFLVSFYNNEISEKSEIFDDQFSVERPDGSNFTLKIRSTKLEDSAMYFCASSLQGSNQPQHFGDGTRLSIL.